This T cell receptor beta chain was identified during a study of blood T cell repertoires in COVID-19. Study background: Whether acute or convalescent, the COVID-19 samples came from the United States, Italy and Spain. Sources were T cells, B-cell-depleted T cells, or PBMCs; the material itself was cDNA or gDNA.

In the original analysis: Scientists estimated how many nucleated cells there were by amplifying reference gene primers. The protocol was immunoSEQ multiplex PCR, while the TCRdb copy is restricted to in-frame clones and leaves out a portion. V and J calls and clone size follow that table, whereas D and trimming were derived from the DNA. The top ten clones hold 4.2% of a sample with about 150,000 clones, roughly 77% of them seen once. With 6 bases removed from V and 2 bases from J, the gap between germline ends came to 16 bases. Germline-derived CDR1 and CDR2 are MNHEY and SMNVEV (reference sequence). The CDR3 runs 15 residues.

This clonotype was obtained from a man in his sixties with acute or convalescent COVID-19. Input material: peripheral blood. This chain links TRBV27 with TRBJ2-5; a weak D match, TRBD1 (6 bases). The CDR3 protein is CASSPQVDRQETQYF. The DNA of the CDR3 is TGTGCCAGCAGCCCCCAGGTTGACAGGCAAGAGACCCAGTACTTC.